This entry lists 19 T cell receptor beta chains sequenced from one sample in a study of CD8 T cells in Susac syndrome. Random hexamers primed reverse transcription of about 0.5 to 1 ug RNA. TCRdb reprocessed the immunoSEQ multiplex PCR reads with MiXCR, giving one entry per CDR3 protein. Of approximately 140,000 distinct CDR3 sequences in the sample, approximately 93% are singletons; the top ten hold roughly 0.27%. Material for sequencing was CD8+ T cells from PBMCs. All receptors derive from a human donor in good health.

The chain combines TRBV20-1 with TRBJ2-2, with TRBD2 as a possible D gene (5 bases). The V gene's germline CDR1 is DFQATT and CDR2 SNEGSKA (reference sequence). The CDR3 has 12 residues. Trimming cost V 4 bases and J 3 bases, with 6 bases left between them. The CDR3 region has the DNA TGCAGTGCTACAGCGGACACCGGGGAGCTGTTTTTT. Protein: CSATADTGELFF.

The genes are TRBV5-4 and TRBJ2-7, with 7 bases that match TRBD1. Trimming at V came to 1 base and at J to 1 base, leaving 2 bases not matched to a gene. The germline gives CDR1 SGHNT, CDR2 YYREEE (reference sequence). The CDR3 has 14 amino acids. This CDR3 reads CASSLQGVSYEQYF. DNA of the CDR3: TGTGCCAGCAGCTTGCAGGGGGTTTCCTACGAGCAGTACTTC.

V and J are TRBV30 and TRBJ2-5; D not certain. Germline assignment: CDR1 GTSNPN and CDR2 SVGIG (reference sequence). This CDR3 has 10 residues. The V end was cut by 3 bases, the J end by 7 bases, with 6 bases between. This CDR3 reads CAWSSGTQYF. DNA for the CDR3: TGTGCCTGGAGCTCAGGGACCCAGTACTTC.

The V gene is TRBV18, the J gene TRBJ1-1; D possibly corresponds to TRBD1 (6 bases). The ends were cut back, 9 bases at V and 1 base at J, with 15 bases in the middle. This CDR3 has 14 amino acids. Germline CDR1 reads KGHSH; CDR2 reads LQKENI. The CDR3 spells CASLLGGANTEAFF. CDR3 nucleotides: TGTGCCAGTCTCCTCGGGGGGGCGAACACTGAAGCTTTCTTT.

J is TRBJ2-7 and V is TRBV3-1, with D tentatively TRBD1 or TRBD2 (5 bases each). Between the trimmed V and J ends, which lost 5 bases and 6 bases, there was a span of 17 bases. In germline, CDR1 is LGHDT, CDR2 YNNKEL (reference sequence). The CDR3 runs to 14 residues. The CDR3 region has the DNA TGTGCCAGCAGCTTCCGGGACGAAGACGGCGAGCAGTACTTC. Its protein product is CASSFRDEDGEQYF.

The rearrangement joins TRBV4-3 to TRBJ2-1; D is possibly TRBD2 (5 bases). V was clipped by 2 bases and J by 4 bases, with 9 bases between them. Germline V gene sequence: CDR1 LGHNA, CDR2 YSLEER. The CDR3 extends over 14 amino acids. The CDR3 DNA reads TGCGCCAGCAGCCAACTAGCCACTTACAATGAGCAGTTCTTC. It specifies CASSQLATYNEQFF.

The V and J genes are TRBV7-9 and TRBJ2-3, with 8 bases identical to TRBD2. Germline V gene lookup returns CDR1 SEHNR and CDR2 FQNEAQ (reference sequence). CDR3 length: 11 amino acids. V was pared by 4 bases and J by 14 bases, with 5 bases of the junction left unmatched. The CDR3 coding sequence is TGTGCCAGCAGCTCCAGCGGGAGTTTGTATTTT. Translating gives CASSSSGSLYF.

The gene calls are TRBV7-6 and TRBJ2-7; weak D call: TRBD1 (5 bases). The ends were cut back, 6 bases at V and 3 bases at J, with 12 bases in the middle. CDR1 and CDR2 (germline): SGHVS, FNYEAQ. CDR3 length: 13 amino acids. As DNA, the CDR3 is TGTGCCAGCAGTTACGACAGAAACTACGAGCAGTACTTC. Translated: CASSYDRNYEQYF. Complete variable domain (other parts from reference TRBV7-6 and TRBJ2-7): GAGVSQSPRYKVTKRGQDVALRCDPISGHVSLYWYRQALGQGPEFLTYFNYEAQQDKSGLPNDRFSAERPEGSISTLTIQRTEQRDSAMYRCASSYDRNYEQYFGPGTRLTVT.

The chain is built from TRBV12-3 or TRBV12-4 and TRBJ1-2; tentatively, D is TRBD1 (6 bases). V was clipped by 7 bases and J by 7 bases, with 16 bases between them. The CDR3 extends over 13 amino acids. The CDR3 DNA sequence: TGTGCCAGCACCCCTACTGGGACATTTGGCTACACCTTC. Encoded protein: CASTPTGTFGYTF.

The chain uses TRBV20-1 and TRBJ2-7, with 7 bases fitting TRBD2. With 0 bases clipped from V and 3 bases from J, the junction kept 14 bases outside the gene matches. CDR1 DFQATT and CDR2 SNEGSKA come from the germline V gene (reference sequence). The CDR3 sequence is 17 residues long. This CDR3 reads CSARDLQLHERDYEQYF. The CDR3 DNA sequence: TGCAGTGCTAGAGATCTACAACTTCACGAGCGGGACTACGAGCAGTACTTC.

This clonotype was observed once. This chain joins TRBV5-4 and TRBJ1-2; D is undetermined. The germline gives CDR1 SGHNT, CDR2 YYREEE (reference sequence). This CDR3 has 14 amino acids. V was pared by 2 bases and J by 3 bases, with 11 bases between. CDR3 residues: CASSLIRVDYGYTF. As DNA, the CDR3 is TGTGCCAGCAGCTTAATAAGGGTTGACTATGGCTACACCTTC.

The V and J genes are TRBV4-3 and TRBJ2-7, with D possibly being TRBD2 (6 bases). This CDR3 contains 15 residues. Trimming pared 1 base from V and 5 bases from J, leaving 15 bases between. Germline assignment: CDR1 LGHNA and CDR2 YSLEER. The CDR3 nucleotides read TGCGCCAGCAGCCAAGCCCGAACTAGCAGCGACGAGCAGTACTTC. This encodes CASSQARTSSDEQYF.

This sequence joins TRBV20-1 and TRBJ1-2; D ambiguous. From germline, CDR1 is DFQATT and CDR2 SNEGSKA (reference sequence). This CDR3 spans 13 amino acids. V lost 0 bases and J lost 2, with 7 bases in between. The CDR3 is CSAREGSNYGYTF. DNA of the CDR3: TGCAGTGCTAGAGAGGGTTCGAACTATGGCTACACCTTC.

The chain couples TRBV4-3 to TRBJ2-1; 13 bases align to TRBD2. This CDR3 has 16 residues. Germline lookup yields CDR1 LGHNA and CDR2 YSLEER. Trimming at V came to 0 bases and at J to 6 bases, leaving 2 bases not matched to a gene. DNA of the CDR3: TGCGCCAGCAGCCAAGAACTAGCGGGAGGGGCCAATGAGCAGTTCTTC. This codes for CASSQELAGGANEQFF.

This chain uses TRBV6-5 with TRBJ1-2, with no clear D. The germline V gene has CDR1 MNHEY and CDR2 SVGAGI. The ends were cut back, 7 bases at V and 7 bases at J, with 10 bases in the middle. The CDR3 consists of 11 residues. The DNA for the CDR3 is TGTGCCAGCACCCAAGGAGGTGGCTACACCTTC. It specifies CASTQGGGYTF.

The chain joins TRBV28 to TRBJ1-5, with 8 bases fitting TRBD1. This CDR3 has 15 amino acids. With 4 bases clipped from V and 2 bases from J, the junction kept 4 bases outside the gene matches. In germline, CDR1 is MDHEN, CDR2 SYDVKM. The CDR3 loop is CASSYDRGGNQPQHF. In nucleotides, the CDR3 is TGTGCCAGCAGTTACGACAGGGGTGGCAATCAGCCCCAGCATTTT.

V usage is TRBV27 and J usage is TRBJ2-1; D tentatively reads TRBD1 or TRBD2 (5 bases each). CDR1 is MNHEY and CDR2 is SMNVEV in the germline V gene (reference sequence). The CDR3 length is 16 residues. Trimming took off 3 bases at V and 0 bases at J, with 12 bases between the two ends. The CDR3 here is CASSLIYGASYNEQFF. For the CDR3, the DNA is TGTGCCAGCAGTTTGATCTACGGGGCCTCCTACAATGAGCAGTTCTTC.

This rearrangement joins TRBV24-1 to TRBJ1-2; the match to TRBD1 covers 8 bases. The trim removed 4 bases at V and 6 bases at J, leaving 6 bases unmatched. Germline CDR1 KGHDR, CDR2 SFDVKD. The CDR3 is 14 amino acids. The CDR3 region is CATSDPGTGNGYTF. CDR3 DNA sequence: TGTGCCACCAGTGACCCCGGGACAGGCAATGGCTACACCTTC.

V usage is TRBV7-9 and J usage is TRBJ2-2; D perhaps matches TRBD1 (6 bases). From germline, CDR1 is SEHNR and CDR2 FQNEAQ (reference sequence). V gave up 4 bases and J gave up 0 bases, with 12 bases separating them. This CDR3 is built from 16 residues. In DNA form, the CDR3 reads TGTGCCAGCAGCTCGGGACAACCCACGAACACCGGGGAGCTGTTTTTT. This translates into CASSSGQPTNTGELFF.